This T cell receptor (beta chain) was recovered during a study of cytomegalovirus exposure and HLA in healthy donors. Germline values: CDR1 GTSNPN, CDR2 SVGIG (reference sequence). CDR3 length: 15 amino acids. V was pared by 1 base and J by 5 bases, with 8 bases of the junction left unmatched. This clone was counted only a few times. Its antigen remains unidentified. Amplification used 60 Vbeta primers and 13 Jbeta primers. Sequencing used immunoSEQ multiplex PCR; TCRdb keeps in-frame clones, though not all of them. Among roughly 130,000 clones listed, 81% were seen once. Broader study findings: Per a prior analysis, the majority of TCR beta V segments were productive roughly 87% or roughly 30% of the time. Fewer N-insertions (relative to the roughly 660-donor mean) were reportedly seen in an Asian-associated ancestry cluster in a later analysis.

This TCR was recovered from a woman in her 40s in good health and CMV-seropositive. The rearrangement uses TRBV30 and TRBJ1-2; TRBD1 aligns across 9 bases. Specimen: PBMCs. The CDR3 protein is CAWSGADRGLYGYTF. The CDR3 coding sequence is TGTGCCTGGAGTGGCGCGGACAGGGGACTTTATGGCTACACCTTC.